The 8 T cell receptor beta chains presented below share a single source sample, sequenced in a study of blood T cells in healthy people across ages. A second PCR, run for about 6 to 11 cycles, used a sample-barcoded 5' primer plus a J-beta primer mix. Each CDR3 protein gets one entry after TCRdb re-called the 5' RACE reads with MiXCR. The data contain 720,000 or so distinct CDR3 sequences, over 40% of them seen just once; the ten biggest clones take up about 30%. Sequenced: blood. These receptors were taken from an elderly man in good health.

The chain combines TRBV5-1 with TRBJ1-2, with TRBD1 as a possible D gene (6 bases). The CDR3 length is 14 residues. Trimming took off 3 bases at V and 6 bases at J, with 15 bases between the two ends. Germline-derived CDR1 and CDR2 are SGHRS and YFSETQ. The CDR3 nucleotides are TGCGCCAGCAGCTCCCTCGGGGGCAGAGATGGCTACACCTTC. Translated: CASSSLGGRDGYTF. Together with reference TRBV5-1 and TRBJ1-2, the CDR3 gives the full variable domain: KAGVTQTPRYLIKTRGQQVTLSCSPISGHRSVSWYQQTPGQGLQFLFEYFSETQRNKGNFPGRFSGRQFSNSRSEMNVSTLELGDSALYLCASSSLGGRDGYTFGSGTRLTVV.

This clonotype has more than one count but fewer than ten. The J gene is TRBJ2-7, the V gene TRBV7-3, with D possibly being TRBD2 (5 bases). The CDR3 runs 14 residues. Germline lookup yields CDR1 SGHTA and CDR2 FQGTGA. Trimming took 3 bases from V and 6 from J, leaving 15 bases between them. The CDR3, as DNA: TGTGCCAGCAGCTTGGGAATAGAGGGAACCGAGCAGTACTTC. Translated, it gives CASSLGIEGTEQYF.

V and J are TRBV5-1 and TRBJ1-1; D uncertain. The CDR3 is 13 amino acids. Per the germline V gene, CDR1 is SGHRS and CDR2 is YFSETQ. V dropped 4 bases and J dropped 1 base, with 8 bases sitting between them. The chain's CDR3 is CASSVTANTEAFF. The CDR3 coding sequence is TGCGCCAGCAGCGTGACGGCGAACACTGAAGCTTTCTTT.

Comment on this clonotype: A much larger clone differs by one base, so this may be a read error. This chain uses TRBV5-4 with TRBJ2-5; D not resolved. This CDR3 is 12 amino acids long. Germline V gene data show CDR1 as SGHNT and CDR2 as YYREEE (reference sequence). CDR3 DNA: TGTGCCAGCAGCCCGGTCGGAGAGACCCGGTACTTC. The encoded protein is CASSPVGETRYF. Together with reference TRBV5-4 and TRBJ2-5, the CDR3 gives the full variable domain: ETGVTQSPTHLIKTRGQQVTLRCSSQSGHNTVSWYQQALGQGPQFIFQYYREEENGRGNFPPRFSGLQFPNYSSELNVNALELDDSALYLCASSPVGETRYFGPGTRLLVL.

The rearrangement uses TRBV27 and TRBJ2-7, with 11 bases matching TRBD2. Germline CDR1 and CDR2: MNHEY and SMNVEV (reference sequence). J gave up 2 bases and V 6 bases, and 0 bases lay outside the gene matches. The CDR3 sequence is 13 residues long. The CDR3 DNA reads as TGTGCCAGCAGACTAGCGGGGGCCTACGAGCAGTACTTC. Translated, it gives CASRLAGAYEQYF.

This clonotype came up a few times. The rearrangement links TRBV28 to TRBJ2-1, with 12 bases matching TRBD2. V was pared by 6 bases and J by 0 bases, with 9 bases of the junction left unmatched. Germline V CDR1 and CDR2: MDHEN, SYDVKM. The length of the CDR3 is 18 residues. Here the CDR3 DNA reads TGTGCCAGCAGCCTTGGACTAGCGGGACAAAGCTCCTACAATGAGCAGTTCTTC. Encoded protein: CASSLGLAGQSSYNEQFF.

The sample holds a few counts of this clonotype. The CDR3 spells CASSQETGNYQPQHF. CDR3 coding DNA: TGCGCCAGCAGCCAAGAGACAGGGAACTATCAGCCCCAGCATTTT. This sequence joins TRBV4-3 and TRBJ1-5, with 7 nucleotides matching TRBD1. Germline trimming cut 0 bases from V and 5 bases from J; bases unmatched to any gene: 4. Germline assignment: CDR1 LGHNA and CDR2 YSLEER. This CDR3 has 15 residues.

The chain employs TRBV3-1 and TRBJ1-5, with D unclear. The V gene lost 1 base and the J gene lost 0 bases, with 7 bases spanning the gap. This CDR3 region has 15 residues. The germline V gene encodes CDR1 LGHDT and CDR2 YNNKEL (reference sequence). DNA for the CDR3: TGTGCCAGCAGCCAAGGTGGCTTTAGCAATCAGCCCCAGCATTTT. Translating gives CASSQGGFSNQPQHF.